The 29 T cell receptor beta chains below all came from one sample that was sequenced in a study of shared clonotypes between healthy human individuals. The assay was immunoSEQ multiplex PCR, and TCRdb's table has in-frame clones only and misses some. The profile covers hundreds of thousands of clones, with about 74% appearing a single time and 1.5% to 2% taken by the ten largest. Sequencing used memory CD4+ T cells sorted from blood. Subset here: CD45RA-negative fraction. The origin of the receptors is a woman younger than 45 in good health.

The chain links TRBV11-2 to TRBJ2-7; D not certain. The V gene's germline CDR1 is SGHAT and CDR2 FQNNGV. V dropped 2 bases and J dropped 1 base, with 12 bases sitting between them. The CDR3 spans 15 residues. The CDR3 spells CASSLNPGPSYEQYF. DNA of the CDR3: TGTGCCAGCAGCTTAAATCCGGGCCCATCCTACGAGCAGTACTTC.

J is TRBJ2-1 and V is TRBV5-1; D remains ambiguous. The CDR3 has 12 amino acids. Germline V gives CDR1 SGHRS, CDR2 YFSETQ. V was cut by 2 bases and J by 3 bases, with 3 bases left in between. The CDR3 reads CASSLHYNEQFF. The CDR3, as DNA: TGCGCCAGCAGCTTACACTACAATGAGCAGTTCTTC.

This chain uses TRBV4-1 with TRBJ2-1, with TRBD1 as a possible D gene (5 bases). Trimming took 0 bases from V and 1 from J, leaving 10 bases between them. The CDR3 consists of 16 residues. Germline CDR1 MGHRA, CDR2 YSYEKL. This chain's CDR3 is CASSQDRRVSYNEQFF. In DNA, the CDR3 is TGCGCCAGCAGCCAAGATCGCAGGGTGTCCTACAATGAGCAGTTCTTC.

V and J are TRBV4-1 and TRBJ2-1; 11 bases fit TRBD2. Germline V lookup: CDR1 MGHRA, CDR2 YSYEKL. The ends lost 4 bases at V and 2 bases at J; junction bases unmatched: 13. This CDR3 has 19 residues. Written as DNA, the CDR3 is TGCGCCAGCAGCCTCCAGACTAGCGGGAATCTCGGCGCCTACAATGAGCAGTTCTTC. Translating it yields CASSLQTSGNLGAYNEQFF.

The rearrangement uses TRBV29-1 and TRBJ2-3; 7 positions agree with TRBD2. Per the germline V gene, CDR1 is SQVTM and CDR2 is ANQGSEA. V was clipped by 5 bases and J by 3 bases; unmatched bases: 8. The CDR3 is 14 amino acids. In DNA, the CDR3 is TGCAGCGTTTCCGGCGGCGGGAGTACAGATACGCAGTATTTT. It is translated as CSVSGGGSTDTQYF.

The chain links TRBV6-6 to TRBJ2-5; 9 bases are a match to TRBD2. The germline CDR1 and CDR2 sequences are MNHNY and SVGAGI (reference sequence). The CDR3 sequence is 14 residues long. V trimming: 2 bases; J trimming: 11 bases; junction bases outside the gene matches: 9. Here the CDR3 DNA reads TGTGCCAGCAGTTACGGCGGGAGGGCCGGAGAGCAGTACTTC. It codes for CASSYGGRAGEQYF.

The gene calls are TRBV5-4 and TRBJ2-7; weak D call: TRBD1 (6 bases). The germline CDR1 and CDR2 sequences are SGHNT and YYREEE (reference sequence). Trimming shortened V by 3 bases and J by 6 bases, and 16 bases separated the two germline ends. The CDR3 extends over 14 amino acids. This CDR3 is CASSSWTAVAEQYF. Here the CDR3 DNA reads TGTGCCAGCAGCTCCTGGACAGCGGTGGCCGAGCAGTACTTC.

This clone occurred a few times. The rearrangement links TRBV29-1 to TRBJ1-3; D unresolved. The CDR3 sequence is 11 residues long. The V gene lost 8 bases and the J gene lost 4 bases, with 9 bases spanning the gap. Germline V lookup: CDR1 SQVTM, CDR2 ANQGSEA. CDR3 coding DNA: TGCAGCTGTGGGGTAGGAAACACCATATATTTT. Amino acids: CSCGVGNTIYF.

The rearrangement uses TRBV28 and TRBJ1-4; no definite D call. The CDR3 has 13 residues. Deletions cut 6 bases from V and 4 bases from J, with 9 bases between. Germline V gene sequence: CDR1 MDHEN, CDR2 SYDVKM. The CDR3, as DNA: TGTGCCAGCAGGAGGCAGCTTAATGAAAAACTGTTTTTT. This gives the protein CASRRQLNEKLFF. The full variable domain, with the rest looked up from reference TRBV28 and TRBJ1-4, is DVKVTQSSRYLVKRTGEKVFLECVQDMDHENMFWYRQDPGLGLRLIYFSYDVKMKEKGDIPEGYSVSREKKERFSLILESASTNQTSMYLCASRRQLNEKLFFGSGTQLSVL.

V and J are TRBV6-4 and TRBJ2-1, with 9 bases matching TRBD2. The germline gives CDR1 MRHNA, CDR2 SNTAGT. With 8 bases clipped from V and 10 bases from J, the junction kept 21 bases outside the gene matches. The CDR3 has 17 amino acids. CDR3: CASLNLPGLADSAEQFF. CDR3 DNA: TGTGCCAGCTTAAACCTCCCGGGACTAGCCGATAGCGCGGAGCAGTTCTTC.

The gene calls are TRBV28 and TRBJ1-2; possibly TRBD1 for D (6 bases). V was clipped by 1 base and J by 8 bases, with 17 bases between them. This CDR3 has 15 amino acids. In germline, CDR1 is MDHEN, CDR2 SYDVKM. The CDR3 spells CASSLSEQGGGGYTF. In nucleotides, the CDR3 is TGTGCCAGCAGTTTATCGGAACAGGGCGGCGGCGGCTACACCTTC.

V and J are TRBV14 and TRBJ1-1; 10 positions match TRBD1. The CDR3 is made up of 14 amino acids. Germline lookup yields CDR1 SGHDN and CDR2 FVKESK. The V segment lost 6 bases and the J segment 1 base; nucleotides outside the gene matches: 2. The CDR3 bases are TGTGCCAGCAGGACAGGGGGCTCGAACACTGAAGCTTTCTTT. As protein: CASRTGGSNTEAFF.

This chain links TRBV15 with TRBJ2-2; possible D gene TRBD2, 6 bases. Germline V gene sequence: CDR1 LNHNV, CDR2 YYDKDF (reference sequence). The CDR3 runs to 13 residues. The V gene lost 4 bases and the J gene lost 5 bases, with 8 bases spanning the gap. CDR3 nucleotides: TGTGCCACCAGCATCGGGGGAACCGGGGAGCTGTTTTTT. It encodes CATSIGGTGELFF.

This clone was found a few times. CDR3 in amino acids: CASSPKTSGNYNEQFF. DNA for the CDR3: TGTGCCAGCAGTCCGAAGACTAGCGGGAACTACAATGAGCAGTTCTTC. The chain recombines TRBV27 with TRBJ2-1; 11 nucleotides align to TRBD2. The CDR3 spans 16 residues. Germline assignment: CDR1 MNHEY and CDR2 SMNVEV (reference sequence). Trimming at V came to 5 bases and at J to 3 bases, leaving 6 bases not matched to a gene.

This chain links TRBV5-1 with TRBJ2-1, with no clear D. CDR1 and CDR2 (germline): SGHRS, YFSETQ. The CDR3 is made up of 12 amino acids. Between the trimmed V and J ends, which lost 9 bases and 6 bases, there was a span of 13 bases. DNA of the CDR3: TGCGCCACCGCTGGGCCATTCAATGAGCAGTTCTTC. This gives the protein CATAGPFNEQFF.

This rearrangement joins TRBV30 to TRBJ1-1, with no clear D. The CDR3 is 13 amino acids. V was shortened by 3 bases and J by 0 bases, with 8 bases between the two germline ends. From germline, CDR1 is GTSNPN and CDR2 SVGIG (reference sequence). The CDR3 DNA reads as TGTGCCTGGAGGACCTCTTTGAACACTGAAGCTTTCTTT. Translated: CAWRTSLNTEAFF.

The rearrangement links TRBV6-1 to TRBJ2-7; tentative D call: TRBD2 (6 bases). V was trimmed by 4 bases and J by 2 bases, leaving 18 bases between them. This CDR3 comprises 16 residues. Germline-derived CDR1 and CDR2 are MNHNS and SASEGT. In DNA, the CDR3 is TGTGCCAGCAGTGCATTCGGTCTAGCGAGCCCCTACGAGCAGTACTTC. Residues: CASSAFGLASPYEQYF.

The chain employs TRBV28 and TRBJ1-1; D gene ambiguous. Germline lookup yields CDR1 MDHEN and CDR2 SYDVKM. V was cut by 8 bases and J by 0 bases, with 13 bases left in between. CDR3 length: 14 residues. The DNA of the CDR3 is TGTGCCAGCGGAAAATGGGCGGTGAACACTGAAGCTTTCTTT. The encoded protein is CASGKWAVNTEAFF.

In DNA form, the CDR3 reads TGTGCCAGCAGTTTTGCTACGGATGGCTACACCTTC. Its translation is CASSFATDGYTF. The J gene is TRBJ1-2, the V gene TRBV28, with unresolved D. CDR3 size: 12 residues. Germline V CDR1 and CDR2: MDHEN, SYDVKM. With 3 bases removed from V and 6 bases from J, the gap between germline ends came to 8 bases.

The chain employs TRBV19 and TRBJ1-2; no clear D gene. CDR3 length: 16 amino acids. Trimming removed 5 bases from V and 3 bases from J, with 19 bases in between. From germline, CDR1 is LNHDA and CDR2 SQIVND (reference sequence). The chain's CDR3 is CASSPPLPGFHYGYTF. CDR3 DNA: TGTGCCAGTAGTCCCCCGCTCCCAGGATTTCACTATGGCTACACCTTC. The full variable domain, in which reference TRBV19 and TRBJ1-2 provide the parts outside the CDR3, is DGGITQSPKYLFRKEGQNVTLSCEQNLNHDAMYWYRQDPGQGLRLIYYSQIVNDFQKGDIAEGYSVSREKKESFPLTVTSAQKNPTAFYLCASSPPLPGFHYGYTFGSGTRLTVV.

This clone has just a few counts. This specimen includes other DNA sequences encoding the same CDR3. The genes are TRBV5-1 and TRBJ2-1; 8 bases are a match to TRBD2. V was pared by 4 bases and J by 4 bases, with 7 bases of the junction left unmatched. This CDR3 is built from 15 residues. In germline, CDR1 is SGHRS, CDR2 YFSETQ. As DNA, the CDR3 is TGCGCCAGCAGCAAGGATTCGGGAGGGTACAATGAGCAGTTCTTC. Protein: CASSKDSGGYNEQFF.

V gene TRBV4-1 combines with J gene TRBJ1-1; the D is unclear. V shed 0 bases and J shed 1 base, with 12 bases lying between them. The CDR3 is 16 residues long. The germline V gene encodes CDR1 MGHRA and CDR2 YSYEKL. CDR3: CASSQDPLWGNTEAFF. The CDR3, as DNA: TGCGCCAGCAGCCAAGATCCGCTTTGGGGGAACACTGAAGCTTTCTTT.

This clone has only one observation. The V gene is TRBV6-1, the J gene TRBJ1-5; 9 bases line up with TRBD1. CDR3 length equals 14 residues. V lost 4 bases, J lost 7 bases, and 5 bases stayed unmatched. Germline V CDR1 and CDR2: MNHNS, SASEGT. This CDR3 is CASSVRTGEQPQHF. CDR3 bases: TGTGCCAGCAGTGTCCGGACAGGGGAACAGCCCCAGCATTTT.

The sample holds a few counts of this clone. J is TRBJ1-4 and V is TRBV6-6, with D tentatively TRBD1 (5 bases). Germline values: CDR1 MNHNY, CDR2 SVGAGI (reference sequence). V was trimmed by 7 bases and J by 3 bases, leaving 15 bases between them. The CDR3 is 15 residues long. This CDR3 is CASTHRGIANEKLFF. The CDR3 DNA is TGTGCCAGCACCCATCGGGGCATAGCTAATGAAAAACTGTTTTTT.

This clone was recorded only once. The chain is built from TRBV6-5 and TRBJ2-5, with unresolved D. The germline CDR1 and CDR2 sequences are MNHEY and SVGAGI. The CDR3 covers 16 residues. Trimming removed 0 bases at V and 5 bases at J, with 16 bases between. Here the CDR3 reads CASSYSFAQLGETQYF. The CDR3 DNA is TGTGCCAGCAGTTACTCGTTCGCGCAACTTGGGGAGACCCAGTACTTC.

The CDR3 loop is CASSQDVPAVGSNEQFF. The CDR3 nucleotides read TGCGCCAGCAGCCAAGATGTTCCAGCGGTGGGGTCCAATGAGCAGTTCTTC. The chain carries TRBV4-1 and TRBJ2-1; D might be TRBD2 (5 bases). Germline lookup yields CDR1 MGHRA and CDR2 YSYEKL. V shed 0 bases and J shed 6 bases, with 18 bases lying between them. This CDR3 spans 17 amino acids.

In the case of this clone: A far larger clone differs by one base, so this is likely a read error. In the same sample, other DNA sequences code for this CDR3. This rearrangement joins TRBV6-5 to TRBJ1-2; tentative D call: TRBD1 (6 bases). Germline V gives CDR1 MNHEY, CDR2 SVGAGI. V lost 5 bases to trimming and J lost 1 base, with 11 bases between them. This CDR3 is built from 14 residues. CDR3 in amino acids: CASSRGAFNYGYTF. The DNA of the CDR3 is TGTGCCAGCAGTCGGGGGGCATTTAACTATGGCTACACCTTC.

This clone was counted a few times. The rearrangement joins TRBV7-2 to TRBJ1-2; D gene unclear. This CDR3 comprises 14 residues. Trimming took off 5 bases at V and 1 base at J, with 11 bases between the two ends. From germline, CDR1 is SGHTA and CDR2 FQGNSA. CDR3 region: CASSRETRNYGYTF. The DNA of the CDR3 is TGTGCCAGCAGCCGTGAGACACGTAACTATGGCTACACCTTC.

Only a few counts were recorded for this clone. The chain carries TRBV25-1 and TRBJ2-4; possibly TRBD2 for D (6 bases). Between the trimmed V and J ends, which lost 4 bases and 0 bases, there was a span of 7 bases. Germline assignment: CDR1 MGHDK and CDR2 SYGVNS. The CDR3 is made up of 14 amino acids. CDR3 region: CASSVGGAKNIQYF. CDR3 coding DNA: TGTGCCAGCAGTGTGGGAGGAGCCAAAAACATTCAGTACTTC. The whole variable domain, remainder taken from reference TRBV25-1 and TRBJ2-4, is EADIYQTPRYLVIGTGKKITLECSQTMGHDKMYWYQQDPGMELHLIHYSYGVNSTEKGDLSSESTVSRIRTEHFPLTLESARPSHTSQYLCASSVGGAKNIQYFGAGTRLSVL.